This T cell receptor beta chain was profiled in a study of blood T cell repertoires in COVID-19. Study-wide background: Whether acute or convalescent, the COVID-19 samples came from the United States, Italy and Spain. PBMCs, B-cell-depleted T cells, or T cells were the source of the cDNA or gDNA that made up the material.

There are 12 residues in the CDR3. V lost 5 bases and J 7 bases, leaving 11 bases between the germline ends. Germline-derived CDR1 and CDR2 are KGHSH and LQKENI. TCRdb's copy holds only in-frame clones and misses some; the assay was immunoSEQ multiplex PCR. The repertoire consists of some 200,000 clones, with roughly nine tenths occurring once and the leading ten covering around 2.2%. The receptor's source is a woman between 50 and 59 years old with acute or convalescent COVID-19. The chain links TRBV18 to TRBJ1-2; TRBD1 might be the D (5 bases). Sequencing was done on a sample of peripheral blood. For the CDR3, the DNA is TGTGCCAGCTCAATCAGGGAAGGTGGCTACACCTTC. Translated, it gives CASSIREGGYTF.